Following are 17 T cell receptor beta chains from one sample sequenced in a study of blood T cells in healthy people across ages (dated by TCRdb to between 2014 and 2017). Library prep was done by 5' RACE. A second PCR of 7 to 11 cycles was performed with a sample-barcoded 5' primer and a J-beta primer mix. TCRdb redid the processing of the public reads, applying fastp at Q25 and MiXCR, and retained in-frame beta chains. Each record represents a unique CDR3 protein, reported with the most common genes and DNA among its rows. This sample has 1.8 million or so distinct CDR3 sequences in its table, and approximately 40% of those were observed once. Around 23% of the sample is in the top ten clones. The sequencing sample was made of blood. The receptors derive from a human donor in good health.

This clonotype was counted between two and nine times. V usage is TRBV9 and J usage is TRBJ2-5; a weak D match, TRBD1 (6 bases). Between the trimmed V and J ends, which lost 4 bases and 7 bases, there was a span of 26 bases. The CDR3 has 17 residues. Per germline, CDR1 SGDLS and CDR2 YYNGEE. CDR3 in amino acids: CASSPTEQGHRLGTQYF. In DNA form, the CDR3 reads TGTGCCAGCAGCCCAACTGAGCAGGGACATAGGCTCGGGACCCAGTACTTC.

This clonotype has only a few counts. The chain recombines TRBV19 with TRBJ1-1; D unresolved. This CDR3 comprises 10 residues. Trimming pared 8 bases from V and 8 bases from J, leaving 9 bases between. Germline loops: CDR1 LNHDA, CDR2 SQIVND (reference sequence). CDR3 amino acids: CASRADEAFF. The CDR3 DNA reads as TGTGCCAGTCGGGCGGACGAAGCTTTCTTT.

This chain uses TRBV6-2 or TRBV6-3 with TRBJ1-2, with 7 bases that match TRBD1. CDR3 length: 14 amino acids. The ends lost 8 bases at V and 0 bases at J; junction bases unmatched: 6. The germline V gene has CDR1 MNHEY and CDR2 SVGEGT. For the CDR3, the DNA is TGTGCCAGCCTACCGGGACAGCCTAACTATGGCTACACCTTC. Its protein is CASLPGQPNYGYTF.

This clonotype was seen more than once but under ten times. The chain employs TRBV20-1 and TRBJ2-3; D gene ambiguous. V lost 3 bases and J lost 6, with 1 base in between. The CDR3 contains 9 residues. CDR1 and CDR2 from the germline V gene are DFQATT and SNEGSKA (reference sequence). In DNA, the CDR3 is TGCAGTGCTAGTGATACGCAGTATTTT. This gives the protein CSASDTQYF.

Of note for this clonotype: The junction shows a germline mismatch at one end, possibly a read error. The gene calls are TRBV6-6 and TRBJ2-3; no definite D call. This CDR3 region has 11 residues. Germline V CDR1 and CDR2: MNHNY, SVGAGI (reference sequence). The CDR3 reads CVVRNTDTQYF. CDR3 nucleotide sequence: TGTGTTGTGCGGAACACAGACACGCAGTATTTT.

This clonotype was detected only a few times. V gene TRBV6-2 or TRBV6-3 combines with J gene TRBJ1-2; the D gene is possibly TRBD1 (6 bases). V was pared by 7 bases and J by 6 bases, with 18 bases between. Germline V lookup: CDR1 MNHEY, CDR2 SVGEGT. This CDR3 comprises 14 residues. The CDR3 region is CASTPSGTLNGYTF. Here the CDR3 DNA reads TGTGCCAGCACCCCGTCCGGGACATTAAATGGCTACACCTTC.

The chain carries TRBV7-3 and TRBJ1-4; D remains ambiguous. CDR1 is SGHTA, CDR2 FQGTGA, per germline. This CDR3 region has 13 residues. V was clipped by 7 bases and J by 8 bases, with 14 bases between them. CDR3 in amino acids: CASKPYSREKLFF. The CDR3 DNA reads TGTGCCAGCAAACCGTACAGCCGCGAAAAACTGTTTTTT.

The V gene is TRBV20-1, the J gene TRBJ1-1; 7 bases line up with TRBD1. This CDR3 is 14 amino acids long. V dropped 6 bases and J dropped 3; count of bases not matched to a gene: 10. The germline CDR1 and CDR2 sequences are DFQATT and SNEGSKA (reference sequence). CDR3 protein: CSARQGGWYTEAFF. In DNA, the CDR3 is TGCAGTGCCCGACAGGGAGGGTGGTACACTGAAGCTTTCTTT.

Of note for this clonotype: Being one base from a much bigger clone, this may be a read error. The chain's CDR3 is CSVSRTSHYEQYF. CDR3 bases: TGCAGCGTCTCGAGGACTAGCCACTACGAGCAGTACTTC. The J gene is TRBJ2-7, the V gene TRBV29-1; 8 nucleotides line up with TRBD2. Germline-derived CDR1 and CDR2 are SQVTM and ANQGSEA. The CDR3 sequence is 13 residues long. V trimming: 6 bases; J trimming: 3 bases; junction bases outside the gene matches: 7.

This clonotype occurred a few times. This chain links TRBV7-9 with TRBJ2-7, with D tentatively TRBD2 (7 bases). Trimming left V 1 base short and J 3 bases short, with 16 bases between. CDR3 size: 16 residues. Germline V gene sequence: CDR1 SEHNR, CDR2 FQNEAQ (reference sequence). The CDR3 DNA is TGTGCCAGCAGCTTAGGGTCGGGGGGCCTCAGCTACGAGCAGTACTTC. This sequence encodes CASSLGSGGLSYEQYF.

The J gene is TRBJ1-5, the V gene TRBV19, with D tentatively TRBD1 (5 bases). V was clipped by 4 bases and J by 6 bases, with 13 bases between them. This CDR3 has 14 amino acids. CDR1 and CDR2 (germline): LNHDA, SQIVND (reference sequence). CDR3 nucleotide sequence: TGTGCCAGTAGTAGGGGGAGGGCGGGTCAGCCCCAGCATTTT. It specifies CASSRGRAGQPQHF. Drawing the rest from reference TRBV19 and TRBJ1-5, the complete variable domain is DGGITQSPKYLFRKEGQNVTLSCEQNLNHDAMYWYRQDPGQGLRLIYYSQIVNDFQKGDIAEGYSVSREKKESFPLTVTSAQKNPTAFYLCASSRGRAGQPQHFGDGTRLSIL.

This clonotype was seen more than once but under ten times. The CDR3 region has the DNA TGTGCCAGCAGCCCTCAGCGGACCCATGGGGAGCAGTACTTC. It specifies CASSPQRTHGEQYF. The rearrangement joins TRBV7-2 to TRBJ2-7; tentative D call: TRBD2 (5 bases). The CDR3 has 14 residues. Trimming shortened V by 5 bases and J by 7 bases, and 18 bases separated the two germline ends. The germline V gene has CDR1 SGHTA and CDR2 FQGNSA.

This clonotype turned up a few times. In DNA, the CDR3 is TGCGCCAGCAGCCCAGGACACTACCAAGGGGAGACCCAGTACTTC. It codes for CASSPGHYQGETQYF. The V and J genes are TRBV4-1 and TRBJ2-7, with D tentatively TRBD1 (5 bases). Matching the DNA end better, TRBJ2-5 makes the J call doubtful. The CDR3 length is 15 residues. Germline CDR1 MGHRA, CDR2 YSYEKL.

The genes are TRBV6-4 and TRBJ2-1; 7 bases fit TRBD2. Germline values: CDR1 MRHNA, CDR2 SNTAGT. J was trimmed by 8 bases and V by 10 bases; bases with no gene match: 8. This CDR3 is built from 12 residues. CDR3 coding DNA: TGTGCCAACAGCCGGACTAGAGATGAGCAGTTCTTC. It is translated as CANSRTRDEQFF.

V is TRBV4-2 and J is TRBJ2-1; TRBD2 aligns across 8 bases. The length of the CDR3 is 15 residues. Germline assignment: CDR1 LGHNA and CDR2 YNFKEQ. With 4 bases clipped from V and 6 bases from J, the junction kept 8 bases outside the gene matches. CDR3 in amino acids: CASSPAGGNVNEQFF. The CDR3 DNA is TGTGCCAGCAGCCCCGCGGGGGGAAACGTCAATGAGCAGTTCTTC.

V gene TRBV10-3 combines with J gene TRBJ2-7, with TRBD1 matching 8 bases. The CDR3 is 15 amino acids. Trimming removed 6 bases from V and 0 bases from J; junction bases left unmatched: 7. Germline V gene lookup returns CDR1 ENHRY and CDR2 SYGVKD. DNA for the CDR3: TGTGCCATCAGGGGCGACAGGGGATACTCCTACGAGCAGTACTTC. Translating gives CAIRGDRGYSYEQYF.

In its sample, this clonotype was seen a few times. V usage is TRBV6-5 and J usage is TRBJ2-1, with 11 nucleotides matching TRBD1. CDR3 size: 15 residues. Germline trimming cut 6 bases from V and 10 bases from J; bases unmatched to any gene: 11. Germline V lookup: CDR1 MNHEY, CDR2 SVGAGI. The chain's CDR3 is CASRVTGQGAGEQFF. The CDR3 region has the DNA TGTGCCAGCAGAGTAACCGGACAGGGGGCTGGGGAGCAGTTCTTC.